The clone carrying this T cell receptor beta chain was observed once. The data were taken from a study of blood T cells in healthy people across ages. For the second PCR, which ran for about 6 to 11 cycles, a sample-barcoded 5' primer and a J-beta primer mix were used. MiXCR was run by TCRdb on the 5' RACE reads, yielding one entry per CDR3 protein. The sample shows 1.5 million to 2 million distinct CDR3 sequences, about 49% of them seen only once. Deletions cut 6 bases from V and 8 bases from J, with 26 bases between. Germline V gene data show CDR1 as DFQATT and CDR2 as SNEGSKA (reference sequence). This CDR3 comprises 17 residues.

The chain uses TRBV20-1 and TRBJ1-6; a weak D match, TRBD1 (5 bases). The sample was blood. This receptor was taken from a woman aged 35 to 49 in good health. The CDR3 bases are TGCAGTGCAAACCCAGGGTACCCCCTTAATTTGGATTCACCCCTCCACTTT. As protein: CSANPGYPLNLDSPLHF.